A selection of T cell receptor beta chains follows, all from one sample in a study of blood T cell repertoires in COVID-19. Here immunoSEQ multiplex PCR was the method, and the copy in TCRdb shows in-frame clones only, minus some. Of about 160,000 clones listed, 70% to 90% were seen once; the top ten hold 6.5% to 7.5%. The sample comprised peripheral blood. These receptors all come from a man older than 75 with COVID-19, enrolled during active disease. Both conserved end residues are part of each CDR3. D genes are given only for firm matches. Only part of the rows carry a size: once, few, many, or a class if the clone is expanded.

>TRBJ1-6|TRBD1|NA|TRBV6-5
TGTGCCAGCACCCCGGGACAGGGGAATTCACCCCTCCACTTT
CASTPGQGNSPLHF
>TRBJ1-2|TRBD1|NA|TRBV6-5
TGTGCCAGCAGTTACTCTACCGGGACAGGGGGAACCTTC
CASSYSTGTGGTF
>TRBJ2-3|TRBD1|NA|TRBV6-2/TRBV6-3
TGTGCCAGCAGTTACAGAACCCATGGGGACAGATTCACAGATACGCAGTATTTT
CASSYRTHGDRFTDTQYF
>TRBJ1-2|NA|once|TRBV7-9
TGTGCCAGCAGCTTACAGGCGTTCTATGGCTACACCTTC
CASSLQAFYGYTF
>TRBJ2-1|NA|NA|TRBV18
TGTGCCAGCTCACCAGTCGGTAGCGGAGGCTCCTACAATGAGCAGTTCTTC
CASSPVGSGGSYNEQFF
>TRBJ2-2|NA|NA|TRBV12-3/TRBV12-4
TGTGCCAGCAGTATAGCATCGAGCGGGGAGCTGTTTTTT
CASSIASSGELFF
>TRBJ2-5|NA|NA|TRBV2
TGTGCCAGCACCGGACAGCAAGCCTACCAAGAGACCCAGTACTTC
CASTGQQAYQETQYF
>TRBJ1-1|TRBD1|NA|TRBV19
TGTGCCAGTAGTATGTGGGACAGGGGTCGAGCTTTCTTT
CASSMWDRGRAFF
>TRBJ1-2|NA|NA|TRBV14
TGTGCCAGCAGCCAAGAGCGAGGTCTAGGCTACACCTTC
CASSQERGLGYTF
>TRBJ1-2|NA|NA|TRBV7-8
TGTGCCAGCAGCTTAGATCACAGCTATGGCTACACCTTC
CASSLDHSYGYTF
>TRBJ2-7|NA|NA|TRBV4-3
TGCGCCAGCAGCCAAGATTTAGCCTACGAGCAGTACTTC
CASSQDLAYEQYF
>TRBJ2-7|TRBD1|NA|TRBV5-6
TGTGCCAGCAGCTTGGGGGAGACAGGGGCATTC
CASSLGETGAF
>TRBJ1-1|NA|NA|TRBV12-3/TRBV12-4
TGTGCCAGCAGTTTCAGGGAGGCCACTGAAGCTTTCTTT
CASSFREATEAFF
>TRBJ2-7|TRBD2|NA|TRBV7-2
TGTGCCAGCAGCCGTACTAGCGGGGAAGAGTACGAGCAGTACTTC
CASSRTSGEEYEQYF
>TRBJ1-6|NA|few|TRBV4-1
TGCGCCAGCAGCCAAGGGGACACCAATTCACCCCTCCACTTT
CASSQGDTNSPLHF
>TRBJ2-5|NA|NA|TRBV2
TGTGCCAGCAGTGAGTTCAGGGGTAACCAAGAGACCCAGTACTTC
CASSEFRGNQETQYF
>TRBJ1-5|NA|NA|TRBV5-6
TGTGCCAGCAGCTTGTCATCAGGGTTTTATAGCAATCAGCCCCAGCATTTT
CASSLSSGFYSNQPQHF
>TRBJ2-7|NA|NA|TRBV7-2
TGTGCCAGCAGTCATAACCGGTACGAGCAGTACTTC
CASSHNRYEQYF
>TRBJ2-3|TRBD1|NA|TRBV7-3
TGTGCCAGCAGCCCCCTACGGACAGGGACGCAGTATTTT
CASSPLRTGTQYF
>TRBJ2-5|NA|NA|TRBV10-3
TGTGCCATCAGTGAACAACTAGGCGAAGAGACCCAGTACTTC
CAISEQLGEETQYF